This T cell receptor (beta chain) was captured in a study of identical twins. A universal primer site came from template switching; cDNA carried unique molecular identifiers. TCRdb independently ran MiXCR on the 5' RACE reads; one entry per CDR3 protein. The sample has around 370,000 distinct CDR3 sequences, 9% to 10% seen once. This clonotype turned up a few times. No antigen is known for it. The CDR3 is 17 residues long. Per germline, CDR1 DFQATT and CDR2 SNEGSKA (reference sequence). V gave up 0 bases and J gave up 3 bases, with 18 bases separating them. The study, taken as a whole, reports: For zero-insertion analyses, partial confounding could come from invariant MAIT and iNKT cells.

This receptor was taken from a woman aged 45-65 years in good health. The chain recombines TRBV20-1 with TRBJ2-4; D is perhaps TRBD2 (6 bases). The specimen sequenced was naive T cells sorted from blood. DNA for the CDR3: TGCAGTGCTAGAGATCCCTACTCCTTGGGGGGCAAAAACATTCAGTACTTC. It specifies CSARDPYSLGGKNIQYF.